The source of this T cell receptor beta chain is a study of T cells after yellow fever vaccination. Study-level information: Where fractions had low cell numbers, libraries were prepared from them with the SMART-Seq v4 Ultra Low Input RNA kit.

5'RACE template switching produced TCR cDNA carrying a universal primer site and UMIs. One entry per CDR3 protein results from TCRdb running MiXCR on the 5' RACE reads. The sample records 500,000 to 650,000 distinct CDR3 sequences, approximately 16% being singletons. This clonotype was detected only a few times. CDR3 size: 15 residues. V lost 2 bases and J lost 1, with 8 bases in between. Germline V gene data show CDR1 as KGHDR and CDR2 as SFDVKD. This specimen was PBMCs, taken 5 to 6 days after the first yellow fever vaccination. This rearrangement joins TRBV24-1 to TRBJ2-1, with D perhaps assigned TRBD1 or TRBD2 (5 bases each). The sequence derives from a man younger than 35 who received the YFV17D yellow fever vaccine. The CDR3 sequence is CATSDSGLSYNEQFF. The CDR3 DNA follows: TGTGCCACCAGTGATTCGGGGCTTTCCTACAATGAGCAGTTCTTC.